This T cell receptor beta chain was documented in a study of long-term antiretroviral therapy in people with HIV. Findings and caveats of the study: Compared with controls, HIV repertoires showed narrower CDR3 length ranges.

immunoSEQ v3.0 was run at survey level. Clones were sequenced by immunoSEQ multiplex PCR, and TCRdb holds only the in-frame ones, with some missing. This table has about 16,000 clones, 85% to 95% appearing once. Each specimen consisted of 1-10 million cryopreserved PBMC prior to extraction of DNA. As regards this clone: What it recognizes is unknown.

The CDR3 extends over 15 amino acids. Per the germline V gene, CDR1 is MNHNY and CDR2 is SVGAGI (reference sequence). The V and J ends lost 0 bases and 0 bases respectively, with 9 bases between them. The receptor was isolated from a man aged 25 to 40 with HIV. The rearrangement joins TRBV6-6 to TRBJ2-7; unclear D gene. The material sequenced was unsorted PBMCs, taken approximately 11 years after starting antiretroviral therapy. DNA for the CDR3: TGTGCCAGCAGTTACTCGCCTTCAGGCTCCTACGAGCAGTACGTC. It codes for CASSYSPSGSYEQYV.